This T cell receptor (beta chain) was recovered during a study of post-analysis software for immune sequencing data. cDNA libraries of TCR beta carried unique molecular identifiers. TCRdb reanalysed the PCR reads using MiXCR and keeps one entry per CDR3 protein. The sample includes roughly 800,000 distinct CDR3 sequences, around 45% of them seen just once. Between the trimmed V and J ends, which lost 6 bases and 1 base, there was a span of 8 bases. Germline V gene data show CDR1 as LNHNV and CDR2 as YYDKDF (reference sequence). This CDR3 spans 13 amino acids. Study-wide results and limits: TRBV5-6, TRBV5-1 and TRBV20-1 belonged to a set of roughly 5 TRBV segments that were more frequent in patients than controls. The normalized Chao1 diversity of multiple sclerosis patients was significantly lower than that of controls.

On this clonotype: The antigen is undetermined.

The chain joins TRBV15 to TRBJ2-3; perhaps TRBD2 as D (6 bases). Sequencing was performed on blood. The TCR was taken from a girl aged 5 to 17 with multiple sclerosis. The CDR3 loop is CATSSGRTDTQYF. The CDR3 DNA sequence: TGTGCCACCAGTAGCGGCCGCACAGATACGCAGTATTTT.